Listed here are 26 T cell receptor gamma chains from one sample, sequenced in a study of gamma-delta chains in newborns, infants, children. TCRdb re-called clones from the reads using CATT. The sample totals roughly 86 gamma-chain clones. This material consisted of blood, taken at week 2. These receptors were taken from a child who was a newborn, infant or young child, either healthy, febrile or measles-vaccinated (not recorded which). This table probably holds off-target reads from a library built for another chain.

Concerning this clone: It is unclear where the CDR3 begins or ends on the DNA, so no DNA is shown, and the CDR3 is as TCRdb lists it. Called V gene: TRGV9; the J gene was not called. The CDR3 extends over 26 residues, inclusive of both ends. Germline V gene data show CDR1 as GITISATS and CDR2 as ISYDGTV (reference sequence). This chain's CDR3 is CACDTLYPQESWDTRQMFFGTGIKLF.

A word on this clone: It is unclear where the CDR3 begins or ends on the DNA, so no DNA is shown, and the CDR3 is as TCRdb lists it. The V gene reported is TRGV9; the J gene is uncalled. Germline V gene sequence: CDR1 GITISATS, CDR2 ISYDGTV (reference sequence). The CDR3 is made up of 27 amino acids, end residues included. The CDR3 here is CAFRGRFLPWGIQKARQMLFGTGIKLF.

The J gene went uncalled, whereas the V gene is TRGV9. The CDR3 loop spans 18 amino acids. Germline CDR1 GITISATS, CDR2 ISYDGTV (reference sequence). CDR3 protein: CACDTIGDTRGLTAQLFF. CDR3 bases: TGTGCCTGTGACACGATTGGGGATACGCGCGGTTTGACAGCACAACTCTTCTTT.

This clone was recorded only once. The J segment was not called; the V segment is TRGV9. This CDR3 contains 20 residues. CDR1 is GITISATS, CDR2 ISYDGTV, per germline (reference sequence). The CDR3 sequence is CALGSRYWGMVGILTAQLFF. The CDR3 DNA sequence: TGTGCCTTGGGGTCCCGGTACTGGGGGATGGTCGGAATTTTGACAGCACAACTCTTCTTT.

The V gene corresponds to TRGV9; no J gene was called. This CDR3 is built from 14 residues. CDR1 is GITISATS, CDR2 ISYDGTV, per germline (reference sequence). The CDR3 DNA reads as TGTGCCTGTGACGTACTGGGGGATACAGCACAACTCTTCTTT. Amino acid sequence: CACDVLGDTAQLFF.

In regard to this clone: The DNA is left out, because the CDR3 cannot be placed on it with certainty; the CDR3 is given as TCRdb lists it. The V gene reported is TRGV9; the J gene is uncalled. Both ends counted, the CDR3 spans 25 residues. Germline V gene data show CDR1 as GITISATS and CDR2 as ISYDGTV (reference sequence). CDR3 loop: CACDTVLGESWDTRQMFFGTGIKLF.

Concerning this clone: The DNA is left out, because the CDR3 cannot be placed on it with certainty; the CDR3 is given as TCRdb lists it. The V gene is listed as TRGV9; no J gene was called. The germline CDR1 and CDR2 sequences are GITISATS and ISYDGTV (reference sequence). A total of 30 residues make up the CDR3, ends included. The CDR3 reads CAFPPLSGVLGAKRYWDTRQMFFGTGIKLF.

The V gene is TRGV9; the J gene was not called. In germline, CDR1 is GITISATS, CDR2 ISYDGTV (reference sequence). The CDR3 is made up of 28 amino acids. The CDR3 bases are TGTGCCTGTGACACTCTTACTGGGGGATACCCCAGCTCCTGGGACACCCGACAGATGTTTTTCGGAACTGGCGTCAAACTCTTC. This sequence encodes CACDTLTGGYPSSWDTRQMFFGTGVKLF.

Details on this clone: Because the CDR3's place on the DNA is in doubt, the DNA is left out and the CDR3 is given as listed by TCRdb. The V segment is TRGV9, and no J call was made. Germline V gives CDR1 GITISATS, CDR2 ISYDGTV (reference sequence). The CDR3 length is 26 residues, termini included. Here the CDR3 reads CACDTVLGGSSWDTRQMFFGTGIKLF.

About this clone: The limits of the CDR3 on the DNA are not certain, so only TCRdb's listed CDR3 is given. No J gene was assigned, while the V gene was called as TRGV9. Germline V gene sequence: CDR1 GITISATS, CDR2 ISYDGTV (reference sequence). The CDR3 totals 26 residues, both ends included. Here the CDR3 reads CACDSLGAVASWDTRQMFFGTGIKLF.

Note on this clone: The DNA is omitted, as the CDR3 cannot be located on it reliably, and the CDR3 follows TCRdb's listing. With the J gene uncalled, the V gene is TRGV9. The CDR3 is 26 amino acids long, termini counted. The germline gives CDR1 GITISATS, CDR2 ISYDGTV (reference sequence). This CDR3 is CACDAWALGDTWDTRQMFFGTGIKLF.

This clone appeared once. Because the CDR3's place on the DNA is in doubt, the DNA is left out and the CDR3 is given as listed by TCRdb. The J segment was not called; the V segment is TRGV9. The CDR3 spans 26 residues, counting both ends. The germline CDR1 and CDR2 sequences are GITISATS and ISYDGTV (reference sequence). The CDR3: CACDTVLGESSWDTRQMFFGTGIKLF.

Concerning this clone itself: It is unclear where the CDR3 begins or ends on the DNA, so no DNA is shown, and the CDR3 is as TCRdb lists it. The V gene is given as TRGV9, and no J gene call is available. The CDR3 spans 26 residues, counting both ends. CDR1 and CDR2 from the germline V gene are GITISATS and ISYDGTV (reference sequence). Here the CDR3 reads CACDTNWGTNSWDTRQMFFGTGIKLF.

This clone was observed a single time. The limits of the CDR3 on the DNA are not certain, so only TCRdb's listed CDR3 is given. With the J gene uncalled, the V gene is TRGV9. The CDR3 extends over 27 residues, inclusive of both ends. Germline values: CDR1 GITISATS, CDR2 ISYDGTV (reference sequence). The CDR3 spells CACLTYWVYFDPWDTRQMFFGTGIKLF.

This clone appeared a single time. No DNA is shown, since the ends of the CDR3 on it are uncertain; the CDR3 is the one TCRdb lists. Called V gene: TRGV9; the J gene was not called. The CDR3 has 25 residues if both end residues are counted. Germline V gene sequence: CDR1 GITISATS, CDR2 ISYDGTV (reference sequence). CDR3 loop: CACDTVLGESWDTRQTFFGTGIKLF.

As concerns this clone: The limits of the CDR3 on the DNA are not certain, so only TCRdb's listed CDR3 is given. The V gene was identified as TRGV9, while no J gene was called. The CDR3 is 25 amino acids in total, end residues counted. Germline CDR1 is GITISATS and CDR2 is ISYDGTV (reference sequence). This CDR3 is CACDALLGDFRDTRQMFFGTGIKLF.

In the case of this clone: It is unclear where the CDR3 begins or ends on the DNA, so no DNA is shown, and the CDR3 is as TCRdb lists it. The CDR3 reads CACDTGGSSWDTRQMFFGTGIKLF. No J gene was called, and the V gene is TRGV9. Germline CDR1 is GITISATS and CDR2 is ISYDGTV (reference sequence). 24 amino acids form the CDR3, both terminal residues included.

Points on this clone: The DNA is omitted, as the CDR3 cannot be located on it reliably, and the CDR3 follows TCRdb's listing. TRGV9 is the V gene, and the J gene was not called. Per the germline V gene, CDR1 is GITISATS and CDR2 is ISYDGTV (reference sequence). The CDR3 is made up of 25 amino acids, end residues included. CDR3 sequence: CACDTYWGSSWDTRQMFFGTGIKLF.

No J gene was called, and the V gene is TRGV9. The CDR3 is 21 amino acids. From germline, CDR1 is GITISATS and CDR2 ISYDGTV (reference sequence). The CDR3 DNA reads TGTGCCTTCACTTCCTACGGGGCTTGGGGCATAACCCCCTTTTTGACAGCACAACTCTTCTTT. Protein: CAFTSYGAWGITPFLTAQLFF.

Worth noting for this clone: The DNA is left out, because the CDR3 cannot be placed on it with certainty; the CDR3 is given as TCRdb lists it. The V gene call is TRGV9, and the J gene call is absent. Germline V CDR1 and CDR2: GITISATS, ISYDGTV (reference sequence). The CDR3 length is 24 residues, termini included. CDR3 loop: CAFRWHSDSWDTRQMFFGTGIKLF.

Note on this clone: The DNA is left out, because the CDR3 cannot be placed on it with certainty; the CDR3 is given as TCRdb lists it. No J gene was assigned, while the V gene was called as TRGV9. From germline, CDR1 is GITISATS and CDR2 ISYDGTV (reference sequence). The CDR3 spans 24 residues, counting both ends. This CDR3 is CACDSTGNSWDTRQMFFGTGIKLF.

For this clone: The limits of the CDR3 on the DNA are not certain, so only TCRdb's listed CDR3 is given. No J gene was called, and the V gene is TRGV9. The CDR3 region is 27 residues in length, termini included. From germline, CDR1 is GITISATS and CDR2 ISYDGTV (reference sequence). The chain's CDR3 is CACDTVLGDTSSWDTRQMFFGTGIKLF.

In its sample, this clone was seen once. The DNA is omitted, as the CDR3 cannot be located on it reliably, and the CDR3 follows TCRdb's listing. TRGV9 is the V gene, and the J gene was not called. The V gene's germline CDR1 is GITISATS and CDR2 ISYDGTV (reference sequence). Counting both end residues, the CDR3 totals 27 amino acids. This chain's CDR3 is CACDTVEWGTSSWDTRQMFFGTGIKLF.

This clone has just one count. No DNA is shown, since the ends of the CDR3 on it are uncertain; the CDR3 is the one TCRdb lists. TRGV9 is the V gene, and the J gene was not called. Inclusive of both ends, the CDR3 amounts to 25 amino acids. The germline V gene encodes CDR1 GITISATS and CDR2 ISYDGTV (reference sequence). The CDR3 region is CACDRLGDNSWDTRQMFFGTGIKLF.

With respect to this clone: The limits of the CDR3 on the DNA are not certain, so only TCRdb's listed CDR3 is given. V gene TRGV9 was called; the J gene was not. Germline CDR1 and CDR2: GITISATS and ISYDGTV (reference sequence). The CDR3 length is 29 residues, termini included. This chain's CDR3 is CAFPRLRVWVHPSSWDTRQMFFGTGIKLF.

Details on this clone: Because the CDR3's place on the DNA is in doubt, the DNA is left out and the CDR3 is given as listed by TCRdb. No J gene call was made, and the V gene is TRGV9. The CDR3 is made up of 27 amino acids, end residues included. CDR1 is GITISATS, CDR2 ISYDGTV, per germline (reference sequence). The CDR3 sequence is CACDPVLGDTRGWDTRQMFFGTGIKLF.